This TCR beta chain was sequenced in a study of cytomegalovirus exposure and HLA in healthy donors. Looking at the study overall: Of all 360 or so donors who were genotyped, roughly 81% belonged to the Caucasian-associated ancestry cluster.

V lost 7 bases, J lost 3 bases, and 18 bases lay in between. The CDR3 sequence is 15 residues long. In the PCR, 60 Vbeta and 13 Jbeta primers were used. Assay: immunoSEQ multiplex PCR; the TCRdb copy retains only in-frame clones and omits some. This sample has about 140,000 clones; over 50% occur once, and the top ten carry over 1.5%. What was sequenced was PBMCs. This rearrangement joins TRBV23-1 to TRBJ1-2; possibly TRBD1 for D (6 bases). TRBV23-1 is known as an ORF, though its function is uncertain. The origin of this receptor is a human donor in good health. Here the CDR3 reads CASTFGTCSDYGYTF. The DNA for the CDR3 is TGCGCCAGCACCTTTGGGACATGCTCTGACTATGGCTACACCTTC.